The 22 T cell receptor beta chains reported below all come from one sample, sequenced in a study of beta chain features in type 1 diabetes. General observations from the study: Type 1 diabetes patients showed a moderate but significant shortening of TCRB CDR3s in all four CD4+ subsets.

The isolated RNA, all of it, was reverse transcribed, so expressed TCRB transcripts were what got sequenced. Sequencing was performed with immunoSEQ multiplex PCR; in TCRdb, only in-frame clones are kept and a portion is missing. The top ten clones hold more than 0.45% of a sample with 150,000 or so clones, 6.5% to 10% of them seen once. No antigen has been assigned to these receptors. Input material: central memory CD4+ T cells from blood. Every receptor here comes from a woman under 30 with type 1 diabetes.

This clone turned up a few times. The chain carries TRBV7-2 and TRBJ2-2, with 12 bases aligning to TRBD2. This CDR3 is 17 amino acids long. V gave up 1 base and J gave up 6 bases; unmatched junction bases: 6. The germline V gene encodes CDR1 SGHTA and CDR2 FQGNSA. The CDR3 nucleotides read TGTGCCAGCAGCTTAGAAATGCTAGCGGGGGGGCCCGGGGAGCTGTTTTTT. Amino acids: CASSLEMLAGGPGELFF.

The chain combines TRBV7-2 with TRBJ2-2, with D possibly being TRBD2 (6 bases). The CDR3 totals 16 residues. V lost 4 bases to trimming and J lost 4 bases, with 16 bases between them. Germline values: CDR1 SGHTA, CDR2 FQGNSA. The CDR3 region is CASSSRAGYGTGELFF. In DNA, the CDR3 is TGTGCCAGCAGCTCTAGGGCGGGGTACGGCACCGGGGAGCTGTTTTTT.

The gene calls are TRBV2 and TRBJ1-2; 10 positions match TRBD1. V dropped 0 bases and J dropped 4; count of bases not matched to a gene: 5. CDR3 size: 16 residues. The germline V gene encodes CDR1 SNHLY and CDR2 FYNNEI. For the CDR3, the DNA is TGTGCCAGCAGTGAAGCTAAGGGACAGGGGTCCTATGGCTACACCTTC. Translated, it gives CASSEAKGQGSYGYTF.

This clone has just a few counts. This chain uses TRBV10-3 with TRBJ2-1; D may be TRBD2 (6 bases). Per the germline V gene, CDR1 is ENHRY and CDR2 is SYGVKD. The CDR3 is made up of 13 amino acids. V lost 8 bases and J 5 bases, leaving 13 bases between the germline ends. The DNA of the CDR3 is TGTGCCATCCCCGGGACTCTGAACAATGAGCAGTTCTTC. It specifies CAIPGTLNNEQFF.

This clone was detected ten times or more. The J gene is TRBJ2-7, the V gene TRBV30, with D perhaps TRBD1 (5 bases). CDR1 is GTSNPN, CDR2 SVGIG, per germline (reference sequence). The CDR3 runs to 10 residues. The CDR3 loop reads CATGRREQYF. CDR3 nucleotides: TGTGCTACAGGCCGTAGGGAGCAGTACTTC.

This clone was counted only a few times. V usage is TRBV7-9 and J usage is TRBJ2-1, with 10 positions matching TRBD2. Germline CDR1 is SEHNR and CDR2 is FQNEAQ (reference sequence). With V trimmed by 5 bases and J by 6 bases, 10 bases remained unmatched. The CDR3 contains 16 residues. The CDR3 here is CASSPVGLAGVNEQFF. In nucleotides, the CDR3 is TGTGCCAGCAGCCCCGTGGGGCTAGCGGGAGTCAATGAGCAGTTCTTC. Full variable domain (rest looked up from reference TRBV7-9 and TRBJ2-1): DTGVSQNPRHKITKRGQNVTFRCDPISEHNRLYWYRQTLGQGPEFLTYFQNEAQLEKSRLLSDRFSAERPKGSFSTLEIQRTEQGDSAMYLCASSPVGLAGVNEQFFGPGTRLTVL.

This clone turned up a few times. The chain carries TRBV30 and TRBJ2-4; unclear D gene. V was shortened by 1 base and J by 9 bases, with 16 bases between the two germline ends. The CDR3 runs to 14 residues. Germline values: CDR1 GTSNPN, CDR2 SVGIG (reference sequence). The CDR3: CAWSGSTSSRIQYF. CDR3 bases: TGTGCCTGGAGTGGCTCAACCTCTTCGCGCATTCAGTACTTC.

This clone turned up a few times. This chain uses TRBV29-1 with TRBJ2-7, with TRBD2 matching 9 bases. This CDR3 comprises 13 residues. With 4 bases clipped from V and 0 bases from J, the junction kept 1 base outside the gene matches. Germline values: CDR1 SQVTM, CDR2 ANQGSEA. The CDR3 sequence: CSVVLAGSYEQYF. The CDR3 DNA sequence: TGCAGCGTTGTACTAGCGGGCTCCTACGAGCAGTACTTC.

This clone was recorded a few times. This rearrangement joins TRBV5-1 to TRBJ1-5; TRBD1 aligns across 7 bases. Germline V CDR1 and CDR2: SGHRS, YFSETQ. Unmatched junction bases numbered 6, after V lost 4 bases and J lost 5 bases. The CDR3 contains 14 residues. The CDR3 DNA sequence: TGCGCCAGCAGCATGGGACAGTCGGATCAGCCCCAGCATTTT. This sequence encodes CASSMGQSDQPQHF.

The gene calls are TRBV6-1 and TRBJ2-2; TRBD1 aligns across 7 bases. J gave up 0 bases and V 4 bases, and 2 bases lay outside the gene matches. The CDR3 sequence is 15 residues long. Looked up from germline, CDR1 is MNHNS and CDR2 is SASEGT. CDR3 DNA sequence: TGTGCCAGCAGTGTGGGACAGTCGAACACCGGGGAGCTGTTTTTT. It yields the protein CASSVGQSNTGELFF.

A few counts support this clone. The genes are TRBV5-4 and TRBJ2-1; 11 positions agree with TRBD2. Losses at the gene ends were 6 bases for V and 1 base for J; bases not matched to a gene: 15. The CDR3 spans 19 residues. Germline V gives CDR1 SGHNT, CDR2 YYREEE (reference sequence). The CDR3 spells CASNLGEGVAGGSYNEQFF. The CDR3, as DNA: TGTGCCAGCAACCTGGGTGAGGGGGTAGCGGGAGGGTCCTACAATGAGCAGTTCTTC.

In its sample, this clone was seen a few times. The chain links TRBV5-4 to TRBJ2-5; the match to TRBD2 covers 8 bases. V lost 4 bases, J lost 5 bases, and 10 bases stayed unmatched. This CDR3 is 15 amino acids long. Germline V CDR1 and CDR2: SGHNT, YYREEE (reference sequence). The CDR3 here is CASSLARGAGETQYF. The CDR3 DNA reads TGTGCCAGCAGCCTCGCGCGGGGGGCGGGTGAGACCCAGTACTTC.

The chain combines TRBV27 with TRBJ2-3; the D is unclear. This CDR3 contains 14 residues. V gave up 3 bases and J gave up 2 bases, with 9 bases separating them. Germline-derived CDR1 and CDR2 are MNHEY and SMNVEV (reference sequence). The CDR3 nucleotides are TGTGCCAGCAGTTTCTCAGGATTCACAGATACGCAGTATTTT. Translation gives CASSFSGFTDTQYF.

This clone was observed at least ten times. The rearrangement links TRBV28 to TRBJ1-2, with no clear D. Germline CDR1 reads MDHEN; CDR2 reads SYDVKM. The CDR3 spans 12 residues. V was trimmed by 6 bases and J by 8 bases, leaving 13 bases between them. The CDR3 coding sequence is TGTGCCAGCAGACCCACGATCGGGGGCTACACCTTC. This gives the protein CASRPTIGGYTF.

This clone was found a few times. The chain links TRBV28 to TRBJ2-5; TRBD2 might be the D (5 bases). V shed 5 bases and J shed 3 bases, with 16 bases lying between them. Germline values: CDR1 MDHEN, CDR2 SYDVKM. This CDR3 is built from 15 residues. The CDR3 here is CASSAPTSSEETQYF. The CDR3 DNA reads as TGTGCCAGCAGTGCCCCAACTAGTTCCGAAGAGACCCAGTACTTC.

The V call is TRBV9, the J call TRBJ1-2; D gene uncertain. Germline V lookup: CDR1 SGDLS, CDR2 YYNGEE. The CDR3 is 12 residues long. V lost 4 bases to trimming and J lost 8 bases, with 12 bases between them. CDR3 region: CASSSGRRGYTF. As DNA, the CDR3 is TGTGCCAGCAGCTCCGGAAGGAGAGGCTACACCTTC.

This clone has more than one count but fewer than ten. The rearrangement uses TRBV4-3 and TRBJ1-5; D is unresolved. The CDR3 is 15 amino acids. The germline V gene encodes CDR1 LGHNA and CDR2 YSLEER. Trimming cost V 0 bases and J 2 bases, with 8 bases left between them. The CDR3 DNA reads TGCGCCAGCAGCCAAGACGCCAGCGGCAATCAGCCCCAGCATTTT. Its protein product is CASSQDASGNQPQHF.

V usage is TRBV11-3 and J usage is TRBJ2-3; TRBD2 is a possible D gene (6 bases). This CDR3 has 15 residues. Germline V lookup: CDR1 SGHNT, CDR2 YENEEA. Trimming removed 3 bases from V and 4 bases from J, with 14 bases in between. The CDR3 bases are TGTGCCAGCAGCTTGGCGGGGTCCCGCCCAGATACGCAGTATTTT. This gives the protein CASSLAGSRPDTQYF.

This clone was counted only a few times. The rearrangement links TRBV2 to TRBJ1-2; 7 bases map to TRBD1. Germline V lookup: CDR1 SNHLY, CDR2 FYNNEI. CDR3 length: 14 amino acids. After removal of 7 bases from V and 5 bases from J, the junction contained 10 bases not matched to a gene. This CDR3 is CASMPGQTLYGYTF. CDR3 coding DNA: TGTGCCAGCATGCCGGGACAGACTCTTTATGGCTACACCTTC.

This clone was detected only a few times. The rearrangement joins TRBV25-1 to TRBJ2-5; 7 bases are shared with TRBD1. With 6 bases clipped from V and 1 base from J, the junction kept 8 bases outside the gene matches. CDR1 and CDR2 (germline): MGHDK, SYGVNS. The CDR3 extends over 15 amino acids. The CDR3 DNA reads as TGTGCCAGCAGCGTCCTTGGACAGGCCCAAGAGACCCAGTACTTC. Its protein product is CASSVLGQAQETQYF. The entire variable domain, with the rest obtained from reference TRBV25-1 and TRBJ2-5, is as follows: EADIYQTPRYLVIGTGKKITLECSQTMGHDKMYWYQQDPGMELHLIHYSYGVNSTEKGDLSSESTVSRIRTEHFPLTLESARPSHTSQYLCASSVLGQAQETQYFGPGTRLLVL.

The J gene is TRBJ2-7, the V gene TRBV7-9; D may be TRBD2 (5 bases). The CDR3 spans 12 residues. Germline lookup yields CDR1 SEHNR and CDR2 FQNEAQ (reference sequence). The V and J ends lost 6 bases and 7 bases respectively, with 13 bases between them. CDR3 region: CASSYGEGEQYF. In DNA form, the CDR3 reads TGTGCCAGCAGTTACGGGGAAGGGGAGCAGTACTTC.

CDR3 nucleotides: TGTGCCAGCAGCTTGGGTTCGACTGATTTTTATGGCTACACCTTC. Translating it yields CASSLGSTDFYGYTF. The chain carries TRBV5-4 and TRBJ1-2; D uncertain. The ends were cut back, 0 bases at V and 5 bases at J, with 14 bases in the middle. This CDR3 comprises 15 residues. Germline V CDR1 and CDR2: SGHNT, YYREEE (reference sequence). Variable domain in full (rest from reference TRBV5-4 and TRBJ1-2): ETGVTQSPTHLIKTRGQQVTLRCSSQSGHNTVSWYQQALGQGPQFIFQYYREEENGRGNFPPRFSGLQFPNYSSELNVNALELDDSALYLCASSLGSTDFYGYTFGSGTRLTVV.